This is a list of T cell receptor beta chains from one sample in a study of blood T cell repertoires in COVID-19. This table comes from immunoSEQ multiplex PCR, and its TCRdb copy is limited to in-frame clones, with some not included. The profile shows about 350,000 clones, more than 70% of them singletons. The sequencing input was peripheral blood. These TCRs come from a woman aged 55-70 years with COVID-19, enrolled during active disease. Each CDR3 is given with its conserved first and last residue. The order of the fields is CDR3 length, D gene, clone size, J gene, V gene, CDR3 protein, CDR3 DNA. D genes are given only for firm matches. Rows give clone size only sometimes, using once, few, many, or a class for an expanded clone.

>17|TRBD1|-|TRBJ2-3|TRBV7-6
CASSIRDRVGVTDTQYF
TGTGCCAGCAGCATTCGAGACAGGGTCGGGGTCACAGATACGCAGTATTTT
>12|-|-|TRBJ1-2|TRBV29-1
CSVEGALYGYTF
TGCAGCGTTGAGGGGGCCCTCTATGGCTACACCTTC
>14|-|-|TRBJ1-2|TRBV2
CASSEIPGIDGYTF
TGTGCCAGCAGTGAAATCCCAGGGATAGATGGCTACACCTTC
>15|TRBD1|-|TRBJ1-4|TRBV6-5
CASTTPGTGGEKLFF
TGTGCCAGCACCACGCCCGGGACAGGGGGTGAAAAACTGTTTTTT
>15|TRBD1|-|TRBJ1-1|TRBV7-3
CASSLTGTANTEAFF
TGTGCCAGCAGCTTAACGGGGACAGCGAACACTGAAGCTTTCTTT
>14|-|-|TRBJ1-1|TRBV10-3
CAISVAQEGSEAFF
TGTGCCATCAGTGTAGCGCAAGAAGGTAGTGAAGCTTTCTTT
>15|TRBD1|-|TRBJ1-5|TRBV7-9
CASSPGGPSNQPQHF
TGTGCCAGCAGCCCAGGGGGCCCAAGCAATCAGCCCCAGCATTTT
>15|-|-|TRBJ1-5|TRBV7-9
CASSPHGGSNQPQHF
TGTGCCAGCAGCCCGCATGGGGGGAGCAATCAGCCCCAGCATTTT
>15|TRBD1|-|TRBJ1-6|TRBV5-1
CASSLGGTGRSPLHF
TGCGCCAGCAGCTTGGGTGGGACAGGGAGGTCACCCCTCCACTTT
>16|-|-|TRBJ1-1|TRBV27
CASSREPGYWDTEAFF
TGTGCCAGCAGTCGCGAGCCGGGTTATTGGGACACTGAAGCTTTCTTT
>13|-|-|TRBJ1-1|TRBV29-1
CSDAQGRNTEAFF
TGCAGCGACGCACAGGGTAGGAACACTGAAGCTTTCTTT
>13|-|once|TRBJ2-7|TRBV27
CASSTPGDREQYF
TGTGCCAGCAGCACTCCTGGAGATCGCGAGCAGTACTTC